These T cell receptor beta chains were read from a single sample in a study of blood T cell repertoires in COVID-19. The method was immunoSEQ multiplex PCR; TCRdb's version includes in-frame clones alone and lacks a portion of them. The sample has 200,000 to 300,000 clones; more than 85% are singletons. The sample was peripheral blood. The receptors originated from a woman aged 60-70 years with COVID-19, enrolled during active disease. CDR3s include the opening cysteine and the closing phenylalanine or tryptophan. Fields, in order: V gene, J gene, clone size, D gene, CDR3 DNA, CDR3 protein. A D gene is named only where the DNA matches it firmly. A clone size is listed for some rows: how often the clone was seen (once, few, many), or a class if it is expanded.

TRBV9	TRBJ1-1	-	-	TGTGCCAGCAGCGAGGTGCGGGGTCTCACTTGGACGGAAGCTTTCTTT	CASSEVRGLTWTEAFF
TRBV7-2	TRBJ1-1	-	-	TGTGCCAGCAGTTGGGCTTTCGGACGGAGGGGAGCTGAAGCTTTCTTT	CASSWAFGRRGAEAFF
TRBV7-2	TRBJ2-7	-	TRBD2	TGTGCCAGCAGCTTGACTAGCGGGAGGGGCGAGCAGTACTTC	CASSLTSGRGEQYF
TRBV29-1	TRBJ1-5	-	TRBD1	TGCAGCGTCGACCCAGGGGGTGGACAGCCCCAGCATTTT	CSVDPGGGQPQHF
TRBV11-2	TRBJ2-1	-	-	TGTGCCAGCAGCTTAGATCTGGAGCCCCACAATGAGCAGTTCTTC	CASSLDLEPHNEQFF
TRBV6-1	TRBJ1-3	-	TRBD1	TGTGCCAGCAGTGAACAGGGGGCGCACTCTGGAAACACCATATATTTT	CASSEQGAHSGNTIYF
TRBV6-1	TRBJ1-5	-	-	TGTGCCAGCAGTGAAGCGGGAGGGGATCAGCCCCAGCATTTT	CASSEAGGDQPQHF
TRBV12-5	TRBJ1-1	-	-	TGTGCTAGTGGTTTGCTCCCGGGGGGGCTAGGAGGGAACACTGAAGCTTTCTTT	CASGLLPGGLGGNTEAFF
TRBV5-1	TRBJ2-7	-	TRBD1	TGCGCCAGCAGCTTGCCCAACAGGGGGAGCGAGCAGTACTTC	CASSLPNRGSEQYF
TRBV28	TRBJ1-5	-	TRBD1	TGTGCCAGCAGACAAGGACAGGGTTTTATTAAGCCCCAGCATTTT	CASRQGQGFIKPQHF
TRBV19	TRBJ2-6	-	TRBD1	TGTGCCAGTAGGGGGACAGTTGACCAGGCCGTCCTGACTTTC	CASRGTVDQAVLTF
TRBV28	TRBJ2-3	-	TRBD2	TGTGCCAGCAGTTTGAGCGGGAGTCCCCCCCAGGATACGCAGTATTTT	CASSLSGSPPQDTQYF
TRBV27	TRBJ2-1	-	TRBD2	TGTGCCAGCCGGATCTCTAGCGGGAGGGGATCCCATGAGCAGTTCTTC	CASRISSGRGSHEQFF
TRBV15	TRBJ2-3	-	TRBD2	TGTGCCACCAGCAGACTCGGGGGGACTAAGATAGATACGCAGTATTTT	CATSRLGGTKIDTQYF
TRBV11-3	TRBJ2-3	-	TRBD2	TGTGCCAGCAGCTTAGCCGGCAACGGGAGGGCCGCAGATACGCAGTATTTT	CASSLAGNGRAADTQYF
TRBV7-3	TRBJ2-1	few	-	TGTGCCAGCAGCCAGACAGGCTACAATGAGCAGTTCTTC	CASSQTGYNEQFF
TRBV29-1	TRBJ1-2	-	-	TGCAGCGTCCTAGGAACGGGGGTTTCAGACTATGGCTACACCTTC	CSVLGTGVSDYGYTF
TRBV10-1	TRBJ2-3	once	TRBD2	TGCGCCAGCAGTCTGACTAGCGGGATGACAGATACGCAGTATTTT	CASSLTSGMTDTQYF
TRBV28	TRBJ2-1	once	-	TGTGCCAGCGCCCTCCCCCCCAGCGGGCAGTTCTTC	CASALPPSGQFF
TRBV2	TRBJ2-3	-	-	TGTGCCAGCAACGAGGGGGGGCTTGAGGTTACGCAGTATTTT	CASNEGGLEVTQYF
TRBV2	TRBJ2-7	-	-	TGTGCCAGCAGTCAGTCCACCTACGAGCAGTACTTC	CASSQSTYEQYF
TRBV7-2	TRBJ2-5	-	TRBD2	TGTGCCAGCAGCACCGGACTAGCGGGATGGGCAGGGGAGACCCAGTACTTC	CASSTGLAGWAGETQYF
TRBV19	TRBJ1-1	-	-	TGTGCCAGTAGTATAAGCGCTAAAACTGAAGCTTTCTTT	CASSISAKTEAFF
TRBV6-4	TRBJ2-1	-	TRBD2	TGTGCCAGTGCGTGGATAGCGGGAGATCATGAGCAGTTCTTC	CASAWIAGDHEQFF
TRBV30	TRBJ2-3	-	TRBD2	TGTGCCTGGACTAGCGGGAGGCCGGATGGCACAGATACGCAGTATTTT	CAWTSGRPDGTDTQYF
TRBV15	TRBJ1-3	-	-	TGTGCCACCAGCAGAGACCCTGCGGGAGGCCACAGACCCTCTGGAAACACCATATATTTT	CATSRDPAGGHRPSGNTIYF
TRBV4-3	TRBJ2-7	-	TRBD2	TGCGCCAGCAGCCAAGTAGGTAGAGCGGGAGTCAGGTACGAGCAGTACTTC	CASSQVGRAGVRYEQYF
TRBV7-6	TRBJ2-5	-	-	TGTGCCAGCGCTCAAAACTCACTAGTGCTGCCCCAAGAGACCCAGTACTTC	CASAQNSLVLPQETQYF
TRBV19	TRBJ1-5	-	TRBD1	TGTGCCAGTAGCCGACAGGGGGTGGGCAATCAGCCCCAGCATTTT	CASSRQGVGNQPQHF
TRBV7-8	TRBJ2-7	-	-	TGTGCCAGCAGCTTAGTAGCGGCATCCTACGAGCAGTACTTC	CASSLVAASYEQYF
TRBV2	TRBJ2-3	-	TRBD2	TGTGCCAGCAGTTTAGGGGCTAGCGGGCCCAGCACAGATACGCAGTATTTT	CASSLGASGPSTDTQYF
TRBV29-1	TRBJ1-1	-	-	TGCAGCGTTGCGTATCGGACAGCAAAGTCTCTTGAAGCTTTCTTT	CSVAYRTAKSLEAFF
TRBV6-5	TRBJ2-5	-	TRBD1	TGTGCCAGCAGAGACAGGGCCGGCGGGACCCAGTACTTC	CASRDRAGGTQYF
TRBV27	TRBJ1-2	-	-	TGTGCCAGCAGTTTGAGTCTTGCAGGGTGGCATGGCTACACCTTC	CASSLSLAGWHGYTF
TRBV2	TRBJ2-4	once	TRBD2	TGTGCCAGCAGTGCCCGGGCTAGCGGTGTAGCCAAAAACATTCAGTACTTC	CASSARASGVAKNIQYF
TRBV7-9	TRBJ2-5	few	-	TGTGCCAGCAATGAGGGGGGGCGTCGGGAGACCCAGTACTTC	CASNEGGRRETQYF
TRBV7-6	TRBJ1-1	-	TRBD1	TGTGCCAGCAGGCCAACAGGGGGCACTGAAGCTTTCTTT	CASRPTGGTEAFF
TRBV9	TRBJ2-1	once	TRBD2	TGTGCCAGCAGCCCCCGGGGGGTAATGAACAATGAGCAGTTCTTC	CASSPRGVMNNEQFF
TRBV10-3	TRBJ2-2	once	-	TGTGCCATCAGTGAATCAGGGTCCCACGGGGAGCTGTTTTTT	CAISESGSHGELFF
TRBV19	TRBJ2-7	-	TRBD2	TGTGCCAGTAGATTAGCGGGAGGCCGGCACGAGCAGTACTTC	CASRLAGGRHEQYF
TRBV7-2	TRBJ1-2	-	TRBD1	TGTGCCAGCAGCAATCGGACAGGGCCCCAATATGGCTACACCTTC	CASSNRTGPQYGYTF
TRBV19	TRBJ1-1	-	-	TGTGCCAGTAGTCCACCACGACAGTTCAACACTGAAGCTTTCTTT	CASSPPRQFNTEAFF
TRBV6-5	TRBJ2-5	-	-	TGTGCCAGCAGTCGTAGTTTGGAGACCCAGTACTTC	CASSRSLETQYF
TRBV6-5	TRBJ1-4	-	-	TGTGCCAGCAGTTACAAACGGTTAACTAATGAAAAACTGTTTTTT	CASSYKRLTNEKLFF
TRBV21-1	TRBJ1-5	-	-	TGTGCCAGCAGCAAATGTTGGGGCGGCGATAGCAATCAGCCCCAGCATTTT	CASSKCWGGDSNQPQHF
TRBV3-1/TRBV3-2	TRBJ2-5	-	-	TGTGCCAGCAGCCGAACTAGGGGGTCCCGGGAGACCCAGTACTTC	CASSRTRGSRETQYF
TRBV5-5	TRBJ1-2	-	-	TGTGCCAGCAGAACCGCATCATACCAGAACTATGGCTACACCTTC	CASRTASYQNYGYTF
TRBV7-9	TRBJ1-4	-	TRBD1	TGTGCCAGCAGCTTAGGGGACAGGGGCCCCGTCGGTAATGAAAAACTGTTTTTT	CASSLGDRGPVGNEKLFF
TRBV12-5	TRBJ2-2	few	-	TGTGCTAGTGGTATTACAGTTCCCGGGGAGCTGTTTTTT	CASGITVPGELFF
TRBV19	TRBJ2-1	-	TRBD1	TGTGCCAGTAGTAGCGCCAGGGGGAATGAGCAGTTCTTC	CASSSARGNEQFF
TRBV6-5	TRBJ2-2	many	-	TGTGCCACCGGCCAGGGGTCAGAAAACACCGGGGAGCTGTTTTTT	CATGQGSENTGELFF
TRBV9	TRBJ1-2	-	-	TGTGCCAGCAGCGTAGGACAGGCGAACTATGGCTACACCTTC	CASSVGQANYGYTF
TRBV18	TRBJ1-4	-	TRBD1	TGTGCCAGCTCACCAGACAGGGCAACTAATGAAAAACTGTTTTTT	CASSPDRATNEKLFF